This entry features one T cell receptor beta chain sequence. These data originate in a study of PD-1 blockade in classical Hodgkin lymphoma. Generated by immunoSEQ multiplex PCR, the TCRdb table keeps only in-frame clones and is missing some. Among tens of thousands of clones listed, roughly 78% were seen once. Indicated time point: cycle 4 day 1 (C4D1), after five to seven weeks of nivolumab. Every patient experienced relapse after autologous stem cell transplantation, and brentuximab vedotin exposure varied. This CDR3 spans 10 amino acids. Germline CDR1 and CDR2: DFQATT and SNEGSKA (reference sequence). The V gene lost 6 bases and the J gene lost 8 bases, with 9 bases spanning the gap.

This sequence originates from a human donor with classical Hodgkin lymphoma. J is TRBJ2-3 and V is TRBV20-1; D gene ambiguous. The material sequenced was peripheral blood mononuclear cells (PBMCs), taken before the fourth cycle of nivolumab. The CDR3 sequence is CSAEAGTQYF. The CDR3 region has the DNA TGCAGTGCCGAAGCAGGTACGCAGTATTTT.